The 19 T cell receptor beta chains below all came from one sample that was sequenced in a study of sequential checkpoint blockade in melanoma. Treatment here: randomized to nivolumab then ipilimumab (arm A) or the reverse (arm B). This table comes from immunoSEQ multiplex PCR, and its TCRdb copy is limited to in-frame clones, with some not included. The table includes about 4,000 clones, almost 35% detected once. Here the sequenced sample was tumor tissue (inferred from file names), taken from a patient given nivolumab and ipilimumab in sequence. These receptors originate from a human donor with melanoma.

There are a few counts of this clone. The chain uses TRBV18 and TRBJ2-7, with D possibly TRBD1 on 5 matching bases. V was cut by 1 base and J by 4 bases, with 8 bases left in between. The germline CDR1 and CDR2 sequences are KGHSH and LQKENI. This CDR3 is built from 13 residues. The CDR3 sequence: CASSPQGKYEQYV. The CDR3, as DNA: TGTGCCAGCTCACCACAGGGGAAGTACGAGCAGTACGTC.

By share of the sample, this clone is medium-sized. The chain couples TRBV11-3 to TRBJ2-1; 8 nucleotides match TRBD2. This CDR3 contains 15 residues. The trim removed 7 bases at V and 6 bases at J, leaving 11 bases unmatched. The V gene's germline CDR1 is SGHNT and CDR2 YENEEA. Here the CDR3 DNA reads TGTGCCAGCACCCCACGGGGGACTAGGAGCAATGAGCAGTTCTTC. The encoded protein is CASTPRGTRSNEQFF.

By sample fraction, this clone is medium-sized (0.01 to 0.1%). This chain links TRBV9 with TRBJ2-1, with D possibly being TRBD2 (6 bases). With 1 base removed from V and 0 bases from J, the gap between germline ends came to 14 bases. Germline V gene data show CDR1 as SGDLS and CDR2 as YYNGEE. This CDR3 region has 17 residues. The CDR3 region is CASSVHGRDSSYNEQFF. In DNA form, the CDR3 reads TGTGCCAGCAGCGTACACGGGCGGGATAGCTCCTACAATGAGCAGTTCTTC.

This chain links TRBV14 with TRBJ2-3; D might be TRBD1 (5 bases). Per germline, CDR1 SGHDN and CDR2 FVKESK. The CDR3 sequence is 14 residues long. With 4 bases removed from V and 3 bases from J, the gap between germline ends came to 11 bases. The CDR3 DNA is TGTGCCAGCAGCCCGACAGACGGTACAGATACGCAGTATTTT. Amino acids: CASSPTDGTDTQYF.

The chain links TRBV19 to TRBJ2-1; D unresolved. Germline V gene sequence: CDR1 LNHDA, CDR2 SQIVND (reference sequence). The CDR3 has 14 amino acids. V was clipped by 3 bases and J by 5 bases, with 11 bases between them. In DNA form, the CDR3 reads TGTGCCAGTAGTATTAGCCTATGGAACAATGAGCAGTTCTTC. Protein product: CASSISLWNNEQFF. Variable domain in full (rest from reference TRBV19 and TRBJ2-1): DGGITQSPKYLFRKEGQNVTLSCEQNLNHDAMYWYRQDPGQGLRLIYYSQIVNDFQKGDIAEGYSVSREKKESFPLTVTSAQKNPTAFYLCASSISLWNNEQFFGPGTRLTVL.

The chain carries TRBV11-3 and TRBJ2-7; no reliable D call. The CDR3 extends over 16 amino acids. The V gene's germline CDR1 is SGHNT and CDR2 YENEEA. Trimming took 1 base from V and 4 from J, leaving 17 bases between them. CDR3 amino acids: CASSLGPRRTPYEQYV. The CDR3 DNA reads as TGTGCCAGCAGCTTAGGGCCCCGCCGGACCCCATACGAGCAGTACGTC.

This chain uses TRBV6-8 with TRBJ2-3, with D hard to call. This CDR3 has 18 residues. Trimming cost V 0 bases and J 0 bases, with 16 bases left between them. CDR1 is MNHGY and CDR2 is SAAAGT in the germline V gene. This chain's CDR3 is CASSYSGEAPASTDTQYF. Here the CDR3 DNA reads TGTGCCAGCAGTTACTCCGGAGAGGCTCCGGCTAGCACAGATACGCAGTATTTT.

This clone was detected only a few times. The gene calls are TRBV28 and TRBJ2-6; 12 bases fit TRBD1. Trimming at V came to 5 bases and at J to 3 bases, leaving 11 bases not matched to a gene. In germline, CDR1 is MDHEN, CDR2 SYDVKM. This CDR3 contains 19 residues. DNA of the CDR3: TGTGCCAGCAGTCCCCGGCGGGGACAGGGGGCGGGTGGGGCCAACGTCCTGACTTTC. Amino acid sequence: CASSPRRGQGAGGANVLTF.

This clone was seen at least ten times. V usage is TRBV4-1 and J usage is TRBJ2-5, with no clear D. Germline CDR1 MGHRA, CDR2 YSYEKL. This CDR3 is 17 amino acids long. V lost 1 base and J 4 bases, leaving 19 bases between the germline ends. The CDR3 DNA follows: TGCGCCAGCAGCCAAGGAATTGTAACTCCGACGGGAGAGACCCAGTACTTC. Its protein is CASSQGIVTPTGETQYF.

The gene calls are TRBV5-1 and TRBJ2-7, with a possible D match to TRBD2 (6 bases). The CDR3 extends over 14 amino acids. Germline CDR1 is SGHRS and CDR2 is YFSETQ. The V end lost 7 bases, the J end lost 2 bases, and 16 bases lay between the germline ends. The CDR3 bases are TGCGCCAGCGGGACGGAGGGGCTAACCTACGAGCAGTACTTC. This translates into CASGTEGLTYEQYF.

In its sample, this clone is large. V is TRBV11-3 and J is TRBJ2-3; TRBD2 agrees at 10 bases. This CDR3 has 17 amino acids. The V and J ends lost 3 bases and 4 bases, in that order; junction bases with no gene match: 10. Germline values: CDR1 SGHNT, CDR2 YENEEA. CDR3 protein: CASSLGLAGVSADTQYF. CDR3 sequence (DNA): TGTGCCAGCAGCTTGGGGCTAGCGGGAGTCAGCGCAGATACGCAGTATTTT.

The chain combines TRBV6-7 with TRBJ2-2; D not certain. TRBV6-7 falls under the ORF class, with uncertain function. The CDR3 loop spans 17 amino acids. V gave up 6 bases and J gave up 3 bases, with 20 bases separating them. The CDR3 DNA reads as TGTGCCAGCAGCCAAGCCGAGCCACGGTCTTACACCGGGGAGCTGTTTTTT. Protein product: CASSQAEPRSYTGELFF.

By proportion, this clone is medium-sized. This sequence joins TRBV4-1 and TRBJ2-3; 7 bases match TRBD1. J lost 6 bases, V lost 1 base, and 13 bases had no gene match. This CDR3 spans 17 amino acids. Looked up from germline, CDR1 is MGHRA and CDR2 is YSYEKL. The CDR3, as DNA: TGCGCCAGCAGCCAAGTCCTCCAAGGGGGCGTTTTGGATACGCAGTATTTT. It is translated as CASSQVLQGGVLDTQYF.

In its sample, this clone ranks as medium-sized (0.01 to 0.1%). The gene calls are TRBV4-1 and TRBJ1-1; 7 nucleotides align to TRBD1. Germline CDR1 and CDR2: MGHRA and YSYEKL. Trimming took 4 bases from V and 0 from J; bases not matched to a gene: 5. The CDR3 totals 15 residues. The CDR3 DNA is TGCGCCAGCAGCCGGGTGACAGGGATGAACACTGAAGCTTTCTTT. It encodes CASSRVTGMNTEAFF.

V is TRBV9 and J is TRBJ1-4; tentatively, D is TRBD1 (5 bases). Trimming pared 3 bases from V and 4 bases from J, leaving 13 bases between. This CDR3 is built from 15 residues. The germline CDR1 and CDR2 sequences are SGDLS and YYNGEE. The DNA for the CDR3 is TGTGCCAGCAGCGGGCGACGGGACTTTAATGAAAAACTGTTTTTT. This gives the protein CASSGRRDFNEKLFF.

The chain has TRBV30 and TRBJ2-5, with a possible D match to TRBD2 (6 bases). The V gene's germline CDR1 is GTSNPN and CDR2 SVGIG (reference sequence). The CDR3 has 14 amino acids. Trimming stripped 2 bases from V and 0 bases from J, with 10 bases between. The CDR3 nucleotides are TGTGCCTGGAGTTCGTGGGACTACCAAGAGACCCAGTACTTC. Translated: CAWSSWDYQETQYF.

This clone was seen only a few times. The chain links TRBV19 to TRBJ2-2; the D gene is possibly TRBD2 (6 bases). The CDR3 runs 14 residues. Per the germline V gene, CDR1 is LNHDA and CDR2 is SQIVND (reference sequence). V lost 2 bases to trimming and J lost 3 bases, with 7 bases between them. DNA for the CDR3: TGTGCCAGTAGTATATGGGGGGACACCGGGGAGCTGTTTTTT. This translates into CASSIWGDTGELFF.

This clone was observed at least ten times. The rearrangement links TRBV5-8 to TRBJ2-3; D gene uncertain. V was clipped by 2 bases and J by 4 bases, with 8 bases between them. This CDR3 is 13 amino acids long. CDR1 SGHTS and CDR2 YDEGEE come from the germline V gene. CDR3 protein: CASSLEGADTQYF. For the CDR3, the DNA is TGTGCCAGCAGCTTAGAAGGCGCAGATACGCAGTATTTT.

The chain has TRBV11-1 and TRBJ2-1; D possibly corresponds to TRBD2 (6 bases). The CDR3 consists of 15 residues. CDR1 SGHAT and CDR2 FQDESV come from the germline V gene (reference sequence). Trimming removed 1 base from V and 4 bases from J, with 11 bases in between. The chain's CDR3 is CASSLGAGFYNEQFF. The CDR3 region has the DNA TGTGCCAGCAGCTTAGGGGCGGGATTTTACAATGAGCAGTTCTTC.